This passage covers 29 T cell receptor beta chains from one sample sequenced in a study of T cell responses to AZD1222 COVID-19 vaccine. Some clones are missing from TCRdb's copy, which holds only in-frame ones; the method was immunoSEQ multiplex PCR. Among about 110,000 clones listed, 89% were seen once. Source: peripheral blood, taken on day 0 of MenACWY control vaccination. All receptors come from an adult in good health.

V gene TRBV6-6 combines with J gene TRBJ1-6; D unclear. Germline V gives CDR1 MNHNY, CDR2 SVGAGI (reference sequence). V lost 7 bases and J 7 bases, leaving 14 bases between the germline ends. The CDR3 loop spans 14 amino acids. The CDR3 DNA reads as TGTGCCAGCAAAGGGCCGGGCAGGAATTCACCCCTCCACTTT. This sequence encodes CASKGPGRNSPLHF.

The genes are TRBV10-1 and TRBJ2-2; D remains ambiguous. From germline, CDR1 is WNHNN and CDR2 SYGVQD (reference sequence). The CDR3 spans 13 residues. V lost 5 bases and J 1 base, leaving 5 bases between the germline ends. Here the CDR3 DNA reads TGCGCCAGCAGTAAAGTGAACACCGGGGAGCTGTTTTTT. The encoded protein is CASSKVNTGELFF.

CDR3 DNA: TGTGCCAGCAGCTTAACCCCCCGGGGCCCCTACCAAGAGACCCAGTACTTC. This translates into CASSLTPRGPYQETQYF. This chain links TRBV7-2 with TRBJ2-5; D may match TRBD1 or TRBD2 (5 bases each). Germline V gene sequence: CDR1 SGHTA, CDR2 FQGNSA. Trimming took off 2 bases at V and 0 bases at J, with 16 bases between the two ends. The CDR3 runs 17 residues.

This clone was seen just once. The CDR3 loop is CASSLTLLSYEQYF. DNA for the CDR3: TGTGCCAGCAGCTTAACACTCCTCTCCTACGAGCAGTACTTC. This chain connects TRBV7-8 to TRBJ2-7; D gene uncertain. The CDR3 has 14 residues. V shed 2 bases and J shed 0 bases, with 8 bases lying between them. CDR1 and CDR2 from the germline V gene are SGHVS and FQNEAQ.

About this clone itself: The same CDR3 also results from other DNA sequences found in this sample. This chain connects TRBV5-1 to TRBJ1-4; no reliable D call. V lost 0 bases, J lost 5 bases, and 8 bases lay in between. CDR3 length equals 14 residues. The V gene's germline CDR1 is SGHRS and CDR2 YFSETQ. DNA of the CDR3: TGCGCCAGCAGCTTGGGTCAGGCGAATGAAAAACTGTTTTTT. Protein product: CASSLGQANEKLFF.

V and J are TRBV27 and TRBJ1-2, with D tentatively TRBD1 (6 bases). CDR1 is MNHEY, CDR2 SMNVEV, per germline (reference sequence). This CDR3 has 15 residues. The ends were cut back, 3 bases at V and 3 bases at J, with 14 bases in the middle. The CDR3, as DNA: TGTGCCAGCAGTTTGTTTTCAGGGGTTGACTATGGCTACACCTTC. Translating it yields CASSLFSGVDYGYTF.

CDR3 nucleotide sequence: TGTGCCAGCAGTGAAGGGACAGGTGGCTATGGCTACACCTTC. This sequence encodes CASSEGTGGYGYTF. V is TRBV2 and J is TRBJ1-2, with 7 positions matching TRBD1. The junction had 3 bases not matched to a gene; V was cut back by 1 base and J by 4 bases. Looked up from germline, CDR1 is SNHLY and CDR2 is FYNNEI. This CDR3 is 14 amino acids long. Drawing the rest from reference TRBV2 and TRBJ1-2, the complete variable domain is EPEVTQTPSHQVTQMGQEVILRCVPISNHLYFYWYRQILGQKVEFLVSFYNNEISEKSEIFDDQFSVERPDGSNFTLKIRSTKLEDSAMYFCASSEGTGGYGYTFGSGTRLTVV.

The chain joins TRBV6-5 to TRBJ2-1, with D perhaps TRBD1 or TRBD2 (5 bases each). V shed 6 bases and J shed 3 bases, with 15 bases lying between them. Germline-derived CDR1 and CDR2 are MNHEY and SVGAGI. This CDR3 is built from 15 residues. CDR3 residues: CASRPGGRFYNEQFF. The DNA of the CDR3 is TGTGCCAGCAGACCTGGGGGACGCTTCTACAATGAGCAGTTCTTC.

The chain carries TRBV6-5 and TRBJ2-3; D not resolved. V was shortened by 2 bases and J by 11 bases, with 5 bases between the two germline ends. CDR3 length: 10 residues. Germline lookup yields CDR1 MNHEY and CDR2 SVGAGI. The CDR3 DNA follows: TGTGCCAGCAGTTACCCGCAGCAGTATTTT. It codes for CASSYPQQYF.

The chain joins TRBV7-8 to TRBJ1-5; no firm D call. Trimming left V 3 bases short and J 7 bases short, with 13 bases between. Germline V gene sequence: CDR1 SGHVS, CDR2 FQNEAQ. The CDR3 sequence is 14 residues long. The CDR3 loop is CASSLSQAFQPQHF. The CDR3 bases are TGTGCCAGCAGCTTGTCACAAGCTTTCCAGCCCCAGCATTTT.

CDR3 protein: CASRWGVGYNEQFF. CDR3 DNA: TGTGCCAGCAGGTGGGGGGTGGGGTACAATGAGCAGTTCTTC. The chain couples TRBV27 to TRBJ2-1; possibly TRBD2 for D (6 bases). This CDR3 contains 14 residues. CDR1 and CDR2 (germline): MNHEY, SMNVEV (reference sequence). The ends were cut back, 6 bases at V and 4 bases at J, with 13 bases in the middle.

The chain uses TRBV7-2 and TRBJ1-1; D gene ambiguous. Deletions cut 5 bases from V and 1 base from J, with 5 bases between. This CDR3 contains 12 residues. Germline CDR1 and CDR2: SGHTA and FQGNSA. This chain's CDR3 is CASSVQNTEAFF. In nucleotides, the CDR3 is TGTGCCAGCAGCGTACAGAACACTGAAGCTTTCTTT.

The J gene is TRBJ2-3, the V gene TRBV9, with D perhaps given as TRBD1 or TRBD2 (5 bases each). This CDR3 is 15 amino acids long. Trimming shortened V by 4 bases and J by 3 bases, and 15 bases separated the two germline ends. Per the germline V gene, CDR1 is SGDLS and CDR2 is YYNGEE. CDR3 protein: CASSPHGRETDTQYF. CDR3 coding DNA: TGTGCCAGCAGCCCCCATGGCAGGGAGACAGATACGCAGTATTTT.

The V and J genes are TRBV19 and TRBJ2-7, with D perhaps assigned TRBD1 or TRBD2 (5 bases each). The V and J ends lost 4 bases and 4 bases respectively, with 14 bases between them. In germline, CDR1 is LNHDA, CDR2 SQIVND (reference sequence). The CDR3 is 14 amino acids. The CDR3 sequence: CASSKRDGEYEQYF. The CDR3 nucleotides read TGTGCCAGTAGTAAACGGGACGGAGAGTACGAGCAGTACTTC.

The chain couples TRBV3-1 (or the pseudogene TRBV3-2) to TRBJ1-5; 8 bases align to TRBD1. This CDR3 is built from 14 residues. From germline, CDR1 is LGHDT and CDR2 YNNKEL (reference sequence). The junction had 2 bases not matched to a gene; V was cut back by 3 bases and J by 4 bases. Written as DNA, the CDR3 is TGTGCCAGCAGCCAGAACAGGGGGAATCAGCCCCAGCATTTT. The encoded protein is CASSQNRGNQPQHF.

V gene TRBV5-4 combines with J gene TRBJ2-7; 11 positions match TRBD2. The CDR3 covers 15 residues. Unmatched junction bases numbered 6, after V lost 4 bases and J lost 3 bases. Germline lookup yields CDR1 SGHNT and CDR2 YYREEE (reference sequence). The CDR3 region is CASSPGLAEIYEQYF. In DNA, the CDR3 is TGTGCCAGCAGCCCGGGACTAGCGGAAATCTACGAGCAGTACTTC.

The gene calls are TRBV3-1 (or the pseudogene TRBV3-2) and TRBJ1-1; D remains ambiguous. The germline V gene has CDR1 LGHDT and CDR2 YNNKEL (reference sequence). The CDR3 length is 14 residues. The V end was cut by 1 base, the J end by 0 bases, with 6 bases between. In DNA, the CDR3 is TGTGCCAGCAGCCAAGGGGATGTGAACACTGAAGCTTTCTTT. Protein product: CASSQGDVNTEAFF.

This chain links TRBV20-1 with TRBJ1-2, with a tentative D call TRBD1 (5 bases). The CDR3 runs to 11 residues. V was clipped by 3 bases and J by 7 bases, with 9 bases between them. Germline V gives CDR1 DFQATT, CDR2 SNEGSKA (reference sequence). CDR3: CSARPRGGYTF. DNA for the CDR3: TGCAGTGCTAGGCCAAGGGGTGGCTACACCTTC.

The rearrangement links TRBV30 to TRBJ1-5; 7 nucleotides line up with TRBD1. The CDR3 loop spans 13 amino acids. Trimming removed 5 bases from V and 7 bases from J; junction bases left unmatched: 8. Germline V gives CDR1 GTSNPN, CDR2 SVGIG (reference sequence). CDR3 loop: CAWGRQGRQPQHF. The DNA for the CDR3 is TGTGCCTGGGGTAGACAGGGAAGACAGCCCCAGCATTTT. The whole variable domain, filled in from reference TRBV30 and TRBJ1-5, reads SQTIHQWPATLVQPVGSPLSLECTVEGTSNPNLYWYRQAAGRGLQLLFYSVGIGQISSEVPQNLSASRPQDRQFILSSKKLLLSDSGFYLCAWGRQGRQPQHFGDGTRLSIL.

This sequence joins TRBV6-1 and TRBJ2-1, with a possible D match to TRBD2 (7 bases). The CDR3 contains 14 residues. Trimming took 0 bases from V and 7 from J, leaving 10 bases between them. The V gene's germline CDR1 is MNHNS and CDR2 SASEGT. CDR3 DNA sequence: TGTGCCAGCAGTGAAGCGGGGGGGCGGAATGAGCAGTTCTTC. Its translation: CASSEAGGRNEQFF.

The J gene is TRBJ2-1, the V gene TRBV6-6; 8 bases are a match to TRBD2. Germline CDR1 reads MNHNY; CDR2 reads SVGAGI (reference sequence). This CDR3 has 15 residues. V was pared by 5 bases and J by 8 bases, with 11 bases of the junction left unmatched. The CDR3 DNA is TGTGCCAGCAGTCCTGGACTAGCAGGGTGGGATGAGCAGTTCTTC. Translation: CASSPGLAGWDEQFF.

V gene TRBV5-6 combines with J gene TRBJ1-2; D uncertain. The CDR3 length is 13 residues. Germline values: CDR1 SGHDT, CDR2 YYEEEE. Trimming removed 0 bases at V and 7 bases at J, with 10 bases between. The CDR3 region has the DNA TGTGCCAGCAGCTTGGAGCTCGCGAGTGGCTACACCTTC. Its protein product is CASSLELASGYTF.

The chain joins TRBV3-1 (or the pseudogene TRBV3-2) to TRBJ1-1, with 9 bases fitting TRBD1. Trimming at V came to 2 bases and at J to 7 bases, leaving 2 bases not matched to a gene. The CDR3 consists of 13 residues. Per the germline V gene, CDR1 is LGHDT and CDR2 is YNNKEL (reference sequence). CDR3 loop: CASSQSGQGEAFF. The CDR3 DNA reads TGTGCCAGCAGCCAATCGGGACAGGGTGAAGCTTTCTTT.

V and J are TRBV19 and TRBJ1-2; D is possibly TRBD1 (6 bases). CDR1 is LNHDA and CDR2 is SQIVND in the germline V gene (reference sequence). CDR3 length: 13 amino acids. V was shortened by 3 bases and J by 7 bases, with 12 bases between the two germline ends. The chain's CDR3 is CASSIDRLLGYTF. In DNA form, the CDR3 reads TGTGCCAGTAGTATCGACAGGCTACTTGGCTACACCTTC.

The chain joins TRBV6-5 to TRBJ2-1; the D gene is possibly TRBD1 (6 bases). CDR1 and CDR2 (germline): MNHEY, SVGAGI. V was clipped by 2 bases and J by 3 bases, with 11 bases between them. The CDR3 consists of 15 residues. CDR3 in amino acids: CASSYGSGDYNEQFF. The CDR3 nucleotides are TGTGCCAGCAGTTACGGTTCAGGGGACTACAATGAGCAGTTCTTC.

This clone was picked up a small number of times. The genes are TRBV5-1 and TRBJ1-2; 8 bases align to TRBD1. The CDR3 loop spans 12 amino acids. With 4 bases clipped from V and 10 bases from J, the junction kept 6 bases outside the gene matches. The germline CDR1 and CDR2 sequences are SGHRS and YFSETQ. The CDR3 region has the DNA TGCGCCAGCAGCAAGGACAGGGATATCTACACCTTC. The encoded protein is CASSKDRDIYTF.

This chain joins TRBV28 and TRBJ1-4; tentative D call: TRBD1 (5 bases). Trimming shortened V by 6 bases and J by 4 bases, and 15 bases separated the two germline ends. In germline, CDR1 is MDHEN, CDR2 SYDVKM. This CDR3 is 15 amino acids long. The CDR3 bases are TGTGCCAGCAGACACGCCGACAGATTTAATGAAAAACTGTTTTTT. This encodes CASRHADRFNEKLFF.

The J gene is TRBJ1-3, the V gene TRBV6-5; D is unresolved. The germline V and J ends were trimmed by 2 bases and 0 bases, with 8 bases remaining between them. Germline V lookup: CDR1 MNHEY, CDR2 SVGAGI. CDR3 length: 15 residues. The CDR3: CASSYQLRSGNTIYF. The CDR3, as DNA: TGTGCCAGCAGTTACCAACTCCGCTCTGGAAACACCATATATTTT.

The CDR3 DNA reads as TGCGCCAGCAGCTTGGCCGAAGGCAGCCACCTCGAGACCCAGTACTTC. Translation: CASSLAEGSHLETQYF. This sequence joins TRBV5-1 and TRBJ2-5; D unclear. Trimming removed 0 bases from V and 5 bases from J, with 17 bases in between. Germline lookup yields CDR1 SGHRS and CDR2 YFSETQ. CDR3 length: 16 residues.